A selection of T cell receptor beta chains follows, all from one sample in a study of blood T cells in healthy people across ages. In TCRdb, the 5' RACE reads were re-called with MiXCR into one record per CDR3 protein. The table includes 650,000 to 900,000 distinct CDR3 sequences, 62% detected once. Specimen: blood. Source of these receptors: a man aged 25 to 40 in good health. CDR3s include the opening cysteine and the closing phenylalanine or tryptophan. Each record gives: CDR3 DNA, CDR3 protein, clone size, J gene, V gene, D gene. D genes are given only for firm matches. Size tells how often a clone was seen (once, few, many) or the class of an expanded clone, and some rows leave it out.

DNA: TGCGCCAGCAGCCGAGAACTAGGGCCTGGGGCCAACGTCCTGACTTTC
CDR3: CASSRELGPGANVLTF
size: .
J: TRBJ2-6
V: TRBV4-3
D: .

DNA: TGTGCCAGCAGCGTAGAGGGCGTTGGGGGCAGGGGCAATGAGCAGTTCTTC
CDR3: CASSVEGVGGRGNEQFF
size: .
J: TRBJ2-1
V: TRBV9
D: .

DNA: TGTGCCAGCAGTGAAATTGGCAGGGGCTACGAGCAGTACTTC
CDR3: CASSEIGRGYEQYF
size: .
J: TRBJ2-7
V: TRBV2
D: .

DNA: TGTGCCAGCAGTTTCACGGGACAGGGGGCTTATGAGCAGTTCTTC
CDR3: CASSFTGQGAYEQFF
size: .
J: TRBJ2-1
V: TRBV12-3/TRBV12-4
D: TRBD1

DNA: TGTGCCAGCAGTCCATGGACAGGGGGCAAAGAGACCCAGTACTTC
CDR3: CASSPWTGGKETQYF
size: .
J: TRBJ2-5
V: TRBV28
D: TRBD1

DNA: TGTGCCAGCAGCCTTCCGGGACAAAAAAACAATGAGCAGTTCTTC
CDR3: CASSLPGQKNNEQFF
size: .
J: TRBJ2-1
V: TRBV7-9
D: .

DNA: TGTGCCAGCAGTGTATCCTCGTGGGCTTTCTTT
CDR3: CASSVSSWAFF
size: .
J: TRBJ1-1
V: TRBV2
D: .

DNA: TGTGCCAGCAGTCCCGCTCTAAAAATGGGACAGGGAAGTAACTATGGCTACACCTTC
CDR3: CASSPALKMGQGSNYGYTF
size: .
J: TRBJ1-2
V: TRBV12-3/TRBV12-4
D: TRBD1

DNA: TGCGCCAGCAGCTTGGGGCAGAGTGACTCTAGCACAGATACGCAGTATTTT
CDR3: CASSLGQSDSSTDTQYF
size: few
J: TRBJ2-3
V: TRBV5-1
D: .

DNA: TGTGCCAGCAGGTTGGGCGGGGGGCCACTAGGGAATGAGCAGTTCTTC
CDR3: CASRLGGGPLGNEQFF
size: few
J: TRBJ2-1
V: TRBV12-3/TRBV12-4
D: TRBD2

DNA: TGCAGCGTTGGTCGGCTCCTACTGGGGGGCTACACCTTC
CDR3: CSVGRLLLGGYTF
size: .
J: TRBJ1-2
V: TRBV29-1
D: .

DNA: TGCGCCAGCAGCACAGGACAGGGGGGGCTCGACGAGCAGTACTTC
CDR3: CASSTGQGGLDEQYF
size: .
J: TRBJ2-7
V: TRBV5-1
D: TRBD1

DNA: TGCAGCGGTAGGCCTCTACTAGCGGGTAGATACGAGCAGTACTTC
CDR3: CSGRPLLAGRYEQYF
size: few
J: TRBJ2-7
V: TRBV29-1
D: TRBD2

DNA: TGTGCCAGCAGTGAACCCGCGTCCCAGCATTTT
CDR3: CASSEPASQHF
size: .
J: TRBJ1-5
V: TRBV6-1
D: .

DNA: TGCAGCGTTGAAGGGGGCACCATTCGGAACACTGAAGCTTTCTTT
CDR3: CSVEGGTIRNTEAFF
size: .
J: TRBJ1-1
V: TRBV29-1
D: .

DNA: TGTGCCATCAGTGAGACCTCAGTAGGGGACGGTACCTACGAGCAGTACTTC
CDR3: CAISETSVGDGTYEQYF
size: .
J: TRBJ2-7
V: TRBV10-3
D: .

DNA: TGTGCCAGCAGTTTAGCTTGGACTAGTCGCGACAATGAGCAGTTCTTC
CDR3: CASSLAWTSRDNEQFF
size: .
J: TRBJ2-1
V: TRBV12-3/TRBV12-4
D: TRBD2

DNA: TGTGCCATCAGTGCTGAGCTCAATGAGCAGTTCTTC
CDR3: CAISAELNEQFF
size: .
J: TRBJ2-1
V: TRBV10-3
D: .

DNA: TGTGCCAGCAGACCAGGGGTTGAGGGGGGGGCCAACGTCCTGACTTTC
CDR3: CASRPGVEGGANVLTF
size: .
J: TRBJ2-6
V: TRBV7-9
D: .

DNA: TGTGCCAGCAGTTTACAGGGGACGAACTATGGCTACACCTTC
CDR3: CASSLQGTNYGYTF
size: few
J: TRBJ1-2
V: TRBV12-3/TRBV12-4
D: .

DNA: TGCAGTCTGGGACTAGCCCACGGGGCCCAGTACTTC
CDR3: CSLGLAHGAQYF
size: .
J: TRBJ2-5
V: TRBV20-1
D: TRBD2

DNA: TGTGCCAGCAGCTTGTCCCTGCGTGGAGATACGCAGTATTTT
CDR3: CASSLSLRGDTQYF
size: .
J: TRBJ2-3
V: TRBV7-9
D: .

DNA: TGTGCCAGCAGTGAAGTCAGGGGGCGATCCGAGCAGTACTTC
CDR3: CASSEVRGRSEQYF
size: few
J: TRBJ2-7
V: TRBV6-1
D: TRBD1

DNA: TGTGCCAGCAGTAAAGGGGTTGGCACAGATACGCAGTATTTT
CDR3: CASSKGVGTDTQYF
size: .
J: TRBJ2-3
V: TRBV6-5
D: .

DNA: TGTGCCAGCAGCTTAGAGGAGGGGAACTATGGCTACACCTTC
CDR3: CASSLEEGNYGYTF
size: once
J: TRBJ1-2
V: TRBV7-9
D: .

DNA: TGTGCCATCAGTGAGTCGAAGGGACAACGCACAGATACGCAGTATTTT
CDR3: CAISESKGQRTDTQYF
size: .
J: TRBJ2-3
V: TRBV10-3
D: .

DNA: TGTGCCAGCAGCCGAGTGAGCGGGGAGACCCAGTACTTC
CDR3: CASSRVSGETQYF
size: .
J: TRBJ2-5
V: TRBV7-3
D: .

DNA: TGTGCCATCACCCCGGACGGATCCTACAATGAGCAGTTCTTC
CDR3: CAITPDGSYNEQFF
size: few
J: TRBJ2-1
V: TRBV10-3
D: .

DNA: TGTGCCAGCAGGCCCCCCGTGACAGAAAGGCCGGAGCAGTTCTTC
CDR3: CASRPPVTERPEQFF
size: .
J: TRBJ2-1
V: TRBV6-6
D: .

DNA: TGTGCCAGCAGTTATTCGACGGAAGGGAGTCGGAGCTATGGCTACACCTTC
CDR3: CASSYSTEGSRSYGYTF
size: .
J: TRBJ1-2
V: TRBV6-5
D: .

DNA: TGTGCCAGCAGCGTAGCCATCAAGAACACCGGGGCTAGCACCTACAATGAGCAGTTCTTC
CDR3: CASSVAIKNTGASTYNEQFF
size: .
J: TRBJ2-1
V: TRBV9
D: .

DNA: TGTGCCAGCAGCCCGCTAAGCGCAGATACGCAGTATTTT
CDR3: CASSPLSADTQYF
size: few
J: TRBJ2-3
V: TRBV3-1
D: .

DNA: TGCAGTGCTAGAGATCCGAGGGGCACAGATACGCAGTATTTT
CDR3: CSARDPRGTDTQYF
size: .
J: TRBJ2-3
V: TRBV20-1
D: .

DNA: TGCTCCAGCAGACTAGCGGGAGAGAACAATGAGCAGTTCTTC
CDR3: CSSRLAGENNEQFF
size: .
J: TRBJ2-1
V: TRBV5-1
D: TRBD2

DNA: TGTGCCAGCAGCCTTAGCGGGGGTAATGGTAACAATGAGCAGTTCTTC
CDR3: CASSLSGGNGNNEQFF
size: many
J: TRBJ2-1
V: TRBV7-2
D: TRBD2

DNA: TGCAGTGCTAGGGGGCAGGGTAACTATGGCTACACCTTC
CDR3: CSARGQGNYGYTF
size: .
J: TRBJ1-2
V: TRBV20-1
D: .

DNA: TGTGCCATCAGTGAGTCGCGGCAGGGAGCTTACAATGAGCAGTTCTTC
CDR3: CAISESRQGAYNEQFF
size: .
J: TRBJ2-1
V: TRBV10-3
D: .

DNA: TGTGCCAGCAGCTTAAATTCGGGAGAGACCCAGTACTTC
CDR3: CASSLNSGETQYF
size: .
J: TRBJ2-5
V: TRBV7-2
D: .

DNA: TGTGCCAGCAGCTTGCAAAGGACAGAAGTCTACGAGCAGTACTTC
CDR3: CASSLQRTEVYEQYF
size: .
J: TRBJ2-7
V: TRBV5-5
D: .

DNA: TGCAGCGTTCCGGACATATACAATGAGCAGTACTTC
CDR3: CSVPDIYNEQYF
size: .
J: TRBJ2-7
V: TRBV29-1
D: .

DNA: TGCAGTGCGCGCCCCCGAGGACAGGGGAGCTATGAGCAGTACTTC
CDR3: CSARPRGQGSYEQYF
size: few
J: TRBJ2-7
V: TRBV20-1
D: TRBD1

DNA: TGCAGTGCTAGGTGGGGGGTCAACACTGAAGCTTTCTTT
CDR3: CSARWGVNTEAFF
size: .
J: TRBJ1-1
V: TRBV20-1
D: .

DNA: TGCGCCAGCAGCTTGGCCCCTCCTAGCGGGAGAATACAAGAGACCCAGTACTTC
CDR3: CASSLAPPSGRIQETQYF
size: .
J: TRBJ2-5
V: TRBV5-1
D: TRBD2

DNA: TGTGCCAGCAGCGGCCGGGGGGTACTTAATGAAAAACTGTTTTTT
CDR3: CASSGRGVLNEKLFF
size: .
J: TRBJ1-4
V: TRBV7-9
D: .

DNA: TGCAGCTCAATTGGGGGTCGGCGGGGCATGGCAGATACGCAGTATTTT
CDR3: CSSIGGRRGMADTQYF
size: few
J: TRBJ2-3
V: TRBV29-1
D: .

DNA: TGCGCCAGCAGTTACTCTAGGGGCCGAGGGCGGGATACGCAGTATTTT
CDR3: CASSYSRGRGRDTQYF
size: once
J: TRBJ2-3
V: TRBV6-5
D: .

DNA: TGTGCCAGCTCACCAAAGAGACAACCCACCTCTGGGGCCAACGTCCTGACTTTC
CDR3: CASSPKRQPTSGANVLTF
size: many
J: TRBJ2-6
V: TRBV18
D: .

DNA: TGTGCCAGCAGACGCCGACAGTCTGGGGCCAACGTCCTGACTTTC
CDR3: CASRRRQSGANVLTF
size: many
J: TRBJ2-6
V: TRBV6-6
D: .

DNA: TGTGCCAGCAGCGTCTTAGCGGGGCGCTACGAGCAGTACTTC
CDR3: CASSVLAGRYEQYF
size: .
J: TRBJ2-7
V: TRBV7-2
D: TRBD2

DNA: TGTGCCAGCAGCTCTCCGGGACTGCTTCACTACGAGCAGTACTTC
CDR3: CASSSPGLLHYEQYF
size: .
J: TRBJ2-7
V: TRBV7-2
D: .

DNA: TGCGCCAGCTGGAATCCCAGGGGGCATCTCCATGAGCAGTTCTTC
CDR3: CASWNPRGHLHEQFF
size: .
J: TRBJ2-1
V: TRBV10-1
D: TRBD1

DNA: TGTGCCAGCAGTGGGTTAGCGAGCGAGACCCAGTACTTC
CDR3: CASSGLASETQYF
size: .
J: TRBJ2-5
V: TRBV2
D: .